These 30 T cell receptor beta chains came from one sample sequenced in a study of shared clonotypes between healthy human individuals. This table comes from immunoSEQ multiplex PCR, and its TCRdb copy is limited to in-frame clones, with some not included. The table records some 2,000,000 clones, 85% to 95% of them present only once. The sequenced sample was naive CD4+ T cells sorted from blood. Subset meaning: CD45RA+ positively selected. The origin of the receptors is a man between 18 and 35 years old in good health.

V is TRBV6-4 and J is TRBJ1-2, with D perhaps TRBD1 (5 bases). This CDR3 is 13 amino acids long. The germline gives CDR1 MRHNA, CDR2 SNTAGT. Between the trimmed V and J ends, which lost 6 bases and 8 bases, there was a span of 16 bases. Here the CDR3 DNA reads TGTGCCAGCAGCGGGGGACGGGCTATGGGCTACACCTTC. Protein product: CASSGGRAMGYTF.

V usage is TRBV4-3 and J usage is TRBJ2-5; D remains unclear. Germline CDR1 and CDR2: LGHNA and YSLEER. This CDR3 has 15 amino acids. Trimming took 0 bases from V and 1 from J, leaving 9 bases between them. CDR3 DNA: TGCGCCAGCAGCCAAGATGTAGGGCCCCAAGAGACCCAGTACTTC. Its protein is CASSQDVGPQETQYF.

V is TRBV6-5 and J is TRBJ2-1, with 7 bases identical to TRBD1. Unmatched junction bases numbered 8, after V lost 2 bases and J lost 7 bases. The CDR3 is 15 amino acids. Germline V gives CDR1 MNHEY, CDR2 SVGAGI. The CDR3 DNA reads as TGTGCCAGCAGTTACACCGGGACAGTCACTAATGAGCAGTTCTTC. Its translation is CASSYTGTVTNEQFF.

The rearrangement uses TRBV10-2 and TRBJ1-6; unclear D gene. Trimming took 4 bases from V and 6 from J, leaving 10 bases between them. The CDR3 runs to 14 residues. Per the germline V gene, CDR1 is WSHSY and CDR2 is SAAADI. CDR3 DNA sequence: TGCGCCAGCAGTGCCGACACGACTAATTCACCCCTCCACTTT. Its protein product is CASSADTTNSPLHF.

In this sample, this clone turned up a few times. The genes are TRBV19 and TRBJ2-2, with 8 bases matching TRBD2. The germline CDR1 and CDR2 sequences are LNHDA and SQIVND (reference sequence). The CDR3 contains 15 residues. The trim removed 3 bases at V and 4 bases at J, leaving 4 bases unmatched. CDR3 sequence reads: CASSMGAGVTGELFF. In nucleotides, the CDR3 is TGTGCCAGTAGTATGGGAGCGGGAGTCACCGGGGAGCTGTTTTTT.

The V call is TRBV6-1, the J call TRBJ2-1; weak D call: TRBD1 (6 bases). Trimming removed 6 bases from V and 10 bases from J, with 22 bases in between. The CDR3 loop spans 15 amino acids. CDR1 is MNHNS and CDR2 is SASEGT in the germline V gene. The CDR3 DNA follows: TGTGCCAGCAGCCTACACTACAGGGAAGGTTACGAGCAGTTCTTC. Translating gives CASSLHYREGYEQFF.

J is TRBJ2-1 and V is TRBV7-9, with a possible D match to TRBD2 (5 bases). Trimming shortened V by 5 bases and J by 6 bases, and 17 bases separated the two germline ends. CDR1 and CDR2 (germline): SEHNR, FQNEAQ (reference sequence). The CDR3 spans 15 residues. CDR3 residues: CASSRTSGLSNEQFF. The CDR3 region has the DNA TGTGCCAGCAGCCGGACTTCGGGCCTCAGCAATGAGCAGTTCTTC.

This clone has just one count. The chain couples TRBV2 to TRBJ2-1; 12 bases are a match to TRBD2. CDR1 is SNHLY, CDR2 FYNNEI, per germline. The length of the CDR3 is 15 residues. The junction had 6 bases not matched to a gene; V was cut back by 7 bases and J by 5 bases. CDR3 sequence (DNA): TGTGCCAGCACCCAACTAGCGGGGGGCAACAATGAGCAGTTCTTC. It is translated as CASTQLAGGNNEQFF.

The rearrangement joins TRBV28 to TRBJ2-1, with D maybe TRBD2 (6 bases). The V end was cut by 6 bases, the J end by 4 bases, with 13 bases between. The CDR3 has 14 amino acids. Germline V gene sequence: CDR1 MDHEN, CDR2 SYDVKM. CDR3 region: CASRRDGLYNEQFF. Written as DNA, the CDR3 is TGTGCCAGCAGGAGGGACGGACTATACAATGAGCAGTTCTTC.

This clone was recorded many times. The CDR3 nucleotides are TGTGCCTGGAGTGTAAACTACGGGGAAGAGACCCAGTACTTC. Encoded protein: CAWSVNYGEETQYF. The chain links TRBV30 to TRBJ2-5; D possibly corresponds to TRBD2 (5 bases). The V end was cut by 0 bases, the J end by 3 bases, with 11 bases between. Per the germline V gene, CDR1 is GTSNPN and CDR2 is SVGIG (reference sequence). This CDR3 spans 14 amino acids.

This chain links TRBV7-2 with TRBJ2-7; possible D gene TRBD1, 6 bases. The V gene lost 0 bases and the J gene lost 0 bases, with 9 bases spanning the gap. CDR3 length equals 15 residues. The germline gives CDR1 SGHTA, CDR2 FQGNSA. The CDR3 region has the DNA TGTGCCAGCAGCTTAGCCCAGGGGCCCTCCTACGAGCAGTACTTC. Translated, it gives CASSLAQGPSYEQYF.

Written as DNA, the CDR3 is TGCAGTGCTAACCTTAGAGATACGCAGTATTTT. Amino acids: CSANLRDTQYF. The V and J genes are TRBV20-1 and TRBJ2-3; D not resolved. Trimming stripped 4 bases from V and 5 bases from J, with 7 bases between. CDR1 and CDR2 from the germline V gene are DFQATT and SNEGSKA (reference sequence). The CDR3 covers 11 residues.

The rearrangement joins TRBV9 to TRBJ2-7, with 7 bases lining up with TRBD2. The ends lost 0 bases at V and 5 bases at J; junction bases unmatched: 8. Germline lookup yields CDR1 SGDLS and CDR2 YYNGEE. The CDR3 totals 15 residues. CDR3 sequence reads: CASSVDPAGSHEQYF. For the CDR3, the DNA is TGTGCCAGCAGCGTAGATCCAGCGGGATCCCACGAGCAGTACTTC.

Details on this clone: The same CDR3 can be traced to other DNA sequences in this sample. The chain joins TRBV10-3 to TRBJ2-7; D gene unclear. Trimming removed 0 bases at V and 2 bases at J, with 11 bases between. Per the germline V gene, CDR1 is ENHRY and CDR2 is SYGVKD. This CDR3 contains 15 residues. The CDR3 DNA sequence: TGTGCCATCAGTGAGTCGTCAGGAGCCCCCTACGAGCAGTACTTC. Its translation: CAISESSGAPYEQYF.

The chain recombines TRBV4-1 with TRBJ2-7; a weak D match, TRBD1 (6 bases). CDR1 is MGHRA, CDR2 YSYEKL, per germline. The ends were cut back, 2 bases at V and 3 bases at J, with 23 bases in the middle. The CDR3 loop spans 18 amino acids. The CDR3 DNA is TGCGCCAGCAGCCAATTTAAAGGGGGAACTACAAGGGACTACGAGCAGTACTTC. As protein: CASSQFKGGTTRDYEQYF.

V is TRBV2 and J is TRBJ2-7, with D tentatively TRBD2 (5 bases). Per germline, CDR1 SNHLY and CDR2 FYNNEI. This CDR3 is built from 13 residues. V was cut by 6 bases and J by 7 bases, with 16 bases left in between. In DNA form, the CDR3 reads TGTGCCAGCAGCAAAGAGGGCAAAATAGAGCAGTACTTC. Residues: CASSKEGKIEQYF.

V is TRBV5-6 and J is TRBJ1-6; tentative D call: TRBD1 (5 bases). Trimming cost V 1 base and J 7 bases, with 18 bases left between them. The CDR3 loop spans 17 amino acids. Germline CDR1 SGHDT, CDR2 YYEEEE. The CDR3 bases are TGTGCCAGCAGCTTGATTATGGCGCAGGGTAGGAATTCACCCCTCCACTTT. This sequence encodes CASSLIMAQGRNSPLHF.

This clone was detected only once. DNA of the CDR3: TGTGCCAGCAGCATCAGAAGGTTGGGGGAGCCCAACTATGGCTACACCTTC. This codes for CASSIRRLGEPNYGYTF. This chain joins TRBV13 and TRBJ1-2, with a possible D match to TRBD1 (5 bases). V lost 5 bases and J lost 2, with 21 bases in between. Germline V gene data show CDR1 as PRHDT and CDR2 as FYEKMQ (reference sequence). This CDR3 comprises 17 residues.

Concerning this clone itself: Other nucleotide sequences from this sample produce the same CDR3. This chain connects TRBV6-6 to TRBJ2-7; D gene ambiguous. Germline V CDR1 and CDR2: MNHNY, SVGAGI (reference sequence). Trimming pared 0 bases from V and 2 bases from J, leaving 8 bases between. The CDR3 extends over 14 amino acids. CDR3 nucleotides: TGTGCCAGCAGTTACTCCGGTGGCCCCTACGAGCAGTACTTC. Its translation: CASSYSGGPYEQYF.

V is TRBV11-2 and J is TRBJ2-5; 11 nucleotides line up with TRBD1. The CDR3 spans 14 residues. V shed 5 bases and J 5 bases; nucleotides not matched to a gene: 4. Germline lookup yields CDR1 SGHAT and CDR2 FQNNGV. CDR3 in amino acids: CASSLGQGVETQYF. CDR3 bases: TGTGCCAGCAGCCTGGGACAGGGGGTGGAGACCCAGTACTTC.

As for this clone: Other DNA sequences in this specimen translate into the identical CDR3. The chain recombines TRBV10-3 with TRBJ1-2; D is ambiguous. The CDR3 is 12 amino acids. Germline loops: CDR1 ENHRY, CDR2 SYGVKD. V shed 2 bases and J shed 5 bases, with 6 bases lying between them. CDR3 region: CAISEEGYGYTF. Written as DNA, the CDR3 is TGTGCCATCAGTGAGGAAGGGTATGGCTACACCTTC.

This sequence joins TRBV19 and TRBJ1-2, with TRBD1 matching over 7 bases. Per germline, CDR1 LNHDA and CDR2 SQIVND (reference sequence). With V trimmed by 7 bases and J by 7 bases, 9 bases remained unmatched. The CDR3 runs to 13 residues. The CDR3 loop is CASNPGQNPGYTF. The CDR3 DNA is TGTGCCAGTAATCCGGGACAGAATCCTGGCTACACCTTC.

The chain carries TRBV5-4 and TRBJ1-1; D is perhaps TRBD1 (6 bases). This CDR3 is built from 15 residues. The V gene lost 0 bases and the J gene lost 1 base, with 10 bases spanning the gap. CDR1 SGHNT and CDR2 YYREEE come from the germline V gene (reference sequence). The CDR3 coding sequence is TGTGCCAGCAGCTTGGTAACAGGGTGGAACACTGAAGCTTTCTTT. Its protein product is CASSLVTGWNTEAFF.

The J gene is TRBJ1-1, the V gene TRBV5-1; D ambiguous. The CDR3 extends over 11 amino acids. V was pared by 6 bases and J by 2 bases, with 5 bases between. Germline CDR1 is SGHRS and CDR2 is YFSETQ. The CDR3 nucleotides read TGCGCCAGCAACAAAAACACTGAAGCTTTCTTT. This encodes CASNKNTEAFF.

V usage is TRBV6-1 and J usage is TRBJ1-5, with D uncertain. This CDR3 has 13 amino acids. V dropped 3 bases and J dropped 0 bases, with 3 bases sitting between them. Looked up from germline, CDR1 is MNHNS and CDR2 is SASEGT. Written as DNA, the CDR3 is TGTGCCAGCAGTGACGCTAGCAATCAGCCCCAGCATTTT. Protein sequence: CASSDASNQPQHF.

The rearrangement links TRBV25-1 to TRBJ1-1; TRBD1 matches at 10 bases. J was trimmed by 4 bases and V by 6 bases; bases with no gene match: 8. CDR3 length: 15 residues. The V gene's germline CDR1 is MGHDK and CDR2 SYGVNS. The CDR3 DNA sequence: TGTGCCAGCAGAACTGGACAGGGGGGTGGCACTGAAGCTTTCTTT. It yields the protein CASRTGQGGGTEAFF.

This clone was observed a few times. V usage is TRBV19 and J usage is TRBJ1-6; tentative D call: TRBD1 (5 bases). The V gene's germline CDR1 is LNHDA and CDR2 SQIVND (reference sequence). Trimming cost V 6 bases and J 6 bases, with 6 bases left between them. The CDR3 is 12 residues long. The CDR3 DNA follows: TGTGCCAGTAGGACAGCTAATTCACCCCTCCACTTT. Amino acids: CASRTANSPLHF. Using reference TRBV19 and TRBJ1-6 for the parts outside the CDR3, the full variable domain is DGGITQSPKYLFRKEGQNVTLSCEQNLNHDAMYWYRQDPGQGLRLIYYSQIVNDFQKGDIAEGYSVSREKKESFPLTVTSAQKNPTAFYLCASRTANSPLHFGNGTRLTVT.

The chain recombines TRBV7-3 with TRBJ2-7; D is ambiguous. The V end was cut by 4 bases, the J end by 7 bases, with 11 bases between. CDR1 is SGHTA, CDR2 FQGTGA, per germline. This CDR3 spans 12 amino acids. CDR3 nucleotides: TGTGCCAGCAGCTCCTACAGTTTGGAGCAGTACTTC. Translating it yields CASSSYSLEQYF.

The chain carries TRBV30 and TRBJ2-7; TRBD1 is a possible D gene (6 bases). V was shortened by 3 bases and J by 6 bases, with 15 bases between the two germline ends. The germline V gene has CDR1 GTSNPN and CDR2 SVGIG (reference sequence). The CDR3 totals 13 residues. The CDR3 DNA follows: TGTGCCTGGAGCCCCCCGCAGGGGCGCGAGCAGTACTTC. Protein sequence: CAWSPPQGREQYF. Looking up the rest from reference TRBV30 and TRBJ2-7 gives the full variable domain: SQTIHQWPATLVQPVGSPLSLECTVEGTSNPNLYWYRQAAGRGLQLLFYSVGIGQISSEVPQNLSASRPQDRQFILSSKKLLLSDSGFYLCAWSPPQGREQYFGPGTRLTVT.

This clone was recorded once. The chain has TRBV10-3 and TRBJ1-5, with TRBD1 as a possible D gene (6 bases). The CDR3 totals 15 residues. Germline CDR1 reads ENHRY; CDR2 reads SYGVKD. With 7 bases removed from V and 6 bases from J, the gap between germline ends came to 19 bases. This CDR3 is CAITLRGGRAQPQHF. In DNA, the CDR3 is TGTGCCATCACCCTTAGGGGGGGGCGCGCTCAGCCCCAGCATTTT.